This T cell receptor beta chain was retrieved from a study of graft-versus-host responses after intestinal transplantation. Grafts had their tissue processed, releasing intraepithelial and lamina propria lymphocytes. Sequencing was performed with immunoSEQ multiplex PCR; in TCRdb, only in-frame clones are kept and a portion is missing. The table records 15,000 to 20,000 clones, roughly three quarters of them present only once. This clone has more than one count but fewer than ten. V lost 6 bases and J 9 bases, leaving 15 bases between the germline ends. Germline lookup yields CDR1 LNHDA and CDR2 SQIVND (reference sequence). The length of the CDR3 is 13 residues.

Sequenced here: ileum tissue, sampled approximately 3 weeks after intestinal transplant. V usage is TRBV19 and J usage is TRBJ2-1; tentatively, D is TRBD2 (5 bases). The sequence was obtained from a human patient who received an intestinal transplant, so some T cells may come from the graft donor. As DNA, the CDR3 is TGTGCCAGTAGCTGGACTGGCTTCCGTGAGCAGTTCTTC. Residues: CASSWTGFREQFF.